This entry is about one TCR beta chain. Germline CDR1 MNHNS, CDR2 SASEGT. The CDR3 runs 16 residues. The germline V and J ends were trimmed by 1 base and 0 bases, with 10 bases remaining between them. Profiling relied on immunoSEQ multiplex PCR, and the TCRdb table lists in-frame clones only, not all of them. Counted here are 250,000 to 300,000 clones, 90% occurring once; the ten biggest clones make up 0.35% to 0.45%. The sample comes from a study of cytomegalovirus exposure and HLA in healthy donors. This sequence was found in a young woman in good health and CMV-seronegative. Sequencing was carried out using PBMCs. The chain is built from TRBV6-1 and TRBJ1-5; D is undetermined. CDR3 sequence reads: CASSEVVDFSNQPQHF. Written as DNA, the CDR3 is TGTGCCAGCAGTGAAGTGGTTGACTTTAGCAATCAGCCCCAGCATTTT.